The entry below describes one T cell receptor (beta chain). Germline values: CDR1 GTSNPN, CDR2 SVGIG (reference sequence). CDR3 length: 14 residues. V was clipped by 2 bases and J by 6 bases, with 17 bases between them. In the authors' methods: Nucleated cell number was recorded as an estimate derived from reference gene primer amplification. The repertoire was sequenced with immunoSEQ multiplex PCR; TCRdb's copy has only in-frame clones and lacks some. Clonal size and the V and J genes are those of that table, whereas D and trimming came from the DNA. In the table there are about 180,000 clones, 80% to 85% of which are singletons. The data derive from a study of blood T cell repertoires in COVID-19. Study background: The United States, Italy and Spain provided the acute and convalescent COVID-19 samples. In each case, the material was cDNA or gDNA derived from T cells, B-cell-depleted T cells, or PBMCs.

Enrollment of patients from Seattle took place during active infection, with longitudinal follow-up. The chain combines TRBV30 with TRBJ2-7; perhaps TRBD2 as D (5 bases). The receptor was derived from a woman in her 70s with COVID-19, enrolled during active disease. Material: peripheral blood. In nucleotides, the CDR3 is TGTGCCTGGAGTAAGAGGGAGATCGGCCGCGAGCAGTACTTC. Protein sequence: CAWSKREIGREQYF.